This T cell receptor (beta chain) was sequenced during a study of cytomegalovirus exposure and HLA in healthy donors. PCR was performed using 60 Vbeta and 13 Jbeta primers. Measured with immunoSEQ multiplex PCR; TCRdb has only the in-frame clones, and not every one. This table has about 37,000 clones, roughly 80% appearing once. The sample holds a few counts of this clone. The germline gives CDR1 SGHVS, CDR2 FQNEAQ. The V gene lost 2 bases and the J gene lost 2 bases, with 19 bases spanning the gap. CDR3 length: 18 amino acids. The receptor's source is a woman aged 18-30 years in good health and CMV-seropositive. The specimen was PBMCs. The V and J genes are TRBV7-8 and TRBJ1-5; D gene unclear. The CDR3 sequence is CASSLFRVPGVGNQPQHF. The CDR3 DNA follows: TGTGCCAGCAGCTTATTCCGGGTCCCTGGTGTTGGCAATCAGCCCCAGCATTTT.